The rows below give T cell receptor beta chains drawn from one sample of a study of blood T cell repertoires in COVID-19. The table came from immunoSEQ multiplex PCR; TCRdb's copy has only in-frame clones and leaves some out. This sample yields 150,000 to 200,000 clones, of which around 88% are seen a single time; around 5% belongs to the top ten. The specimen was peripheral blood. These receptors were taken from a human donor in a cohort sampled during active COVID-19. The CDR3 runs from the conserved cysteine through the conserved F or W. The D gene is left open where the match is weak. Rows give clone size only sometimes, using once, few, many, or a class for an expanded clone.

v_gene	j_gene	d_gene	abundance	CDR3aa	CDR3nt
TRBV24-1	TRBJ1-5	TRBD1	.	CATSDPTGGSNQPQHF	TGTGCCACCAGTGATCCCACAGGGGGAAGCAATCAGCCCCAGCATTTT
TRBV6-5	TRBJ2-2	TRBD1	.	CASRDRYTGELFF	TGTGCCAGCAGGGACAGGTACACCGGGGAGCTGTTTTTT
TRBV10-3	TRBJ1-2	.	.	CAISESGQGYGYTF	TGTGCCATCAGTGAGTCAGGGCAGGGCTATGGCTACACCTTC
TRBV25-1	TRBJ1-2	.	few	CASSWGRGYGYTF	TGTGCCAGCAGCTGGGGGCGAGGCTATGGCTACACCTTC
TRBV15	TRBJ2-7	.	.	CATSRVQGGSYEQYF	TGTGCCACCAGCAGGGTACAGGGGGGGTCCTACGAGCAGTACTTC
TRBV7-3	TRBJ2-1	.	few	CASSLTGGTLYNEQFF	TGTGCCAGCAGCTTAACGGGCGGGACCCTATACAATGAGCAGTTCTTC
TRBV5-1	TRBJ1-3	.	.	CASSPGRGSGNTIYF	TGCGCCAGCAGCCCCGGACGGGGCTCTGGAAACACCATATATTTT
TRBV19	TRBJ1-2	.	few	CASAAAGNYGYTF	TGTGCCAGTGCCGCGGCTGGAAACTATGGCTACACCTTC
TRBV7-9	TRBJ2-3	TRBD2	.	CASSREGSADTQYF	TGTGCCAGCAGCCGGGAGGGCAGCGCAGATACGCAGTATTTT
TRBV11-3	TRBJ1-1	TRBD1	.	CASSYTGDVTEAFF	TGTGCCAGCAGTTATACAGGGGATGTGACTGAAGCTTTCTTT
TRBV24-1	TRBJ2-5	.	.	CATSDLTGEEPRETQYF	TGTGCCACCAGTGACCTCACAGGGGAGGAACCTCGGGAGACCCAGTACTTC
TRBV7-7	TRBJ2-1	TRBD1	.	CASSPSNRGLAPYNEQFF	TGTGCTAGCAGCCCATCCAACAGGGGCCTCGCCCCCTACAATGAGCAGTTCTTC
TRBV6-1	TRBJ1-1	.	.	CASSEFSTEAFF	TGTGCCAGCAGTGAGTTCAGCACTGAAGCTTTCTTT
TRBV19	TRBJ1-3	TRBD1	.	CASSSHPGQGLSGNTIYF	TGTGCCAGTAGTTCTCATCCGGGACAGGGCCTCTCTGGAAACACCATATATTTT
TRBV6-6	TRBJ1-5	.	.	CASSYGRTVSNQPQHF	TGTGCCAGCAGTTACGGAAGGACAGTTAGCAATCAGCCCCAGCATTTT
TRBV3-1/TRBV3-2	TRBJ1-5	TRBD1	.	CASSSQGGQPQHF	TGTGCCAGCAGCTCACAGGGGGGTCAGCCCCAGCATTTT
TRBV7-8	TRBJ2-3	TRBD2	.	CASSLGLAGDYYPDTQYF	TGTGCCAGCAGCTTGGGACTAGCGGGAGATTACTACCCAGATACGCAGTATTTT
TRBV27	TRBJ2-7	TRBD2	.	CASSSSGTASYEQYF	TGTGCCAGCAGTTCGAGCGGGACCGCATCCTACGAGCAGTACTTC
TRBV7-9	TRBJ1-2	TRBD1	once	CALGQGPSYGYTF	TGTGCCCTAGGACAGGGGCCGAGCTATGGCTACACCTTC
TRBV18	TRBJ1-1	.	.	CASSPLGKGDTEAFF	TGTGCCAGCTCACCACTTGGTAAAGGGGACACTGAAGCTTTCTTT
TRBV24-1	TRBJ1-2	TRBD1	.	CATSFFRTGDGYTF	TGTGCCACCAGTTTTTTCCGGACAGGGGATGGCTACACCTTC
TRBV11-2	TRBJ2-7	.	.	CASSLLGFEQYF	TGTGCCAGCAGCTTACTAGGTTTCGAGCAGTACTTC
TRBV24-1	TRBJ2-5	.	.	CATSDLRRGDQETQYF	TGTGCCACCAGTGATTTGCGCAGGGGGGACCAAGAGACCCAGTACTTC
TRBV9	TRBJ2-2	TRBD2	.	CASSVGAGGGDTGELFF	TGTGCCAGCAGCGTAGGGGCTGGCGGGGGGGACACCGGGGAGCTGTTTTTT
TRBV9	TRBJ1-3	.	once	CASSGGGNTIYF	TGTGCCAGCAGCGGAGGGGGAAACACCATATATTTT
TRBV28	TRBJ1-6	TRBD1	.	CASSFMRGQGNSPLHF	TGTGCCAGCAGTTTTATGCGGGGACAGGGGAATTCACCCCTCCACTTT
TRBV27	TRBJ1-2	.	.	CASSLRGNYGYTF	TGTGCCAGCAGTTTGAGGGGGAACTATGGCTACACCTTC
TRBV18	TRBJ2-2	TRBD1	.	CASSPLEQGAGELFF	TGTGCCAGCTCACCTTTAGAACAGGGGGCCGGGGAGCTGTTTTTT
TRBV6-2/TRBV6-3	TRBJ2-3	.	.	CASSYQGQGLSTDTQYF	TGTGCCAGCAGTTACCAAGGACAAGGCCTAAGCACAGATACGCAGTATTTT
TRBV5-1	TRBJ1-2	TRBD1	.	CASSLRTGEDYGYTF	TGCGCCAGCAGCCTCCGGACAGGAGAAGACTATGGCTACACCTTC